This section outlines one T cell receptor (beta chain) sequence together with its context. This sample was included in a study of blood T cell repertoires in COVID-19. Method: immunoSEQ multiplex PCR; TCRdb's copy keeps in-frame clones and lacks some. The sample records over 150,000 clones, 75% to 85% being singletons. Germline CDR1 LGHDT, CDR2 YNNKEL (reference sequence). Germline trimming cut 1 base from V and 2 bases from J; bases unmatched to any gene: 5. This CDR3 is 16 amino acids long. The sample was peripheral blood. This TCR was recovered from a woman aged 60 to 75 with COVID-19, enrolled during active disease. The chain has TRBV3-1 (or the pseudogene TRBV3-2) and TRBJ2-3, with TRBD2 matching 8 bases. The CDR3 reads CASSQGRGGATDTQYF. In DNA form, the CDR3 reads TGTGCCAGCAGCCAAGGACGGGGGGGGGCCACAGATACGCAGTATTTT.